This T cell receptor beta chain was captured by sequencing in a study of cytomegalovirus exposure and HLA in healthy donors. To note about this clone: What it binds is unknown.

Looked up from germline, CDR1 is LNHDA and CDR2 is SQIVND (reference sequence). The CDR3 contains 14 residues. Trimming pared 6 bases from V and 9 bases from J, leaving 18 bases between. Broader study findings: Later work associated 16,951 TCR beta sequences with HLA alleles at 0.05 false discovery rate. Cytomegalovirus status was reportedly diagnosed by the classifier with high specificity and sensitivity.

The PCR had 60 Vbeta and 13 Jbeta primers. In the study's own analysis: Per a later analysis, the number of unique TCR beta chains was approximately 80 million, of which about 10 million were shared. TCRdb keeps only in-frame clones here, not all; method: immunoSEQ multiplex PCR. For V, J and clone size, that table is used; D and trimming come from the DNA. The sample yields some 180,000 clones, 77% seen once. This TCR derives from a woman aged 60-70 years in good health and CMV-seropositive. V and J are TRBV19 and TRBJ2-1, with D perhaps TRBD2 (5 bases). The source material was PBMCs. DNA for the CDR3: TGTGCCAGTAGCCCGGGCCTCAGCAGCGGTGAGCAGTTCTTC. Translation gives CASSPGLSSGEQFF.